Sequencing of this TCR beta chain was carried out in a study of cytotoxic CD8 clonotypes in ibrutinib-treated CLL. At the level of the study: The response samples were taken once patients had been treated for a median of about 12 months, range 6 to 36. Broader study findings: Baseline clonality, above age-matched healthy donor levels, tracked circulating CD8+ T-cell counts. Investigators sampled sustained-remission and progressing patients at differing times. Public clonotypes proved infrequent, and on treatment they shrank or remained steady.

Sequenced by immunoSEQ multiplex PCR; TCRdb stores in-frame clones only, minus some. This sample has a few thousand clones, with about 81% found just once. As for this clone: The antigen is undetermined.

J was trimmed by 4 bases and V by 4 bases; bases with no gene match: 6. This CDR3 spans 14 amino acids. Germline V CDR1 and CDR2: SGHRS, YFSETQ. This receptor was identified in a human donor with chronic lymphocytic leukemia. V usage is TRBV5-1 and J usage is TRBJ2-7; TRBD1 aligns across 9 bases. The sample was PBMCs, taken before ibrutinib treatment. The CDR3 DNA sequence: TGCGCCAGCAGCCCACAGGGGGCTTCGTACGAGCAGTACTTC. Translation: CASSPQGASYEQYF.